This T cell receptor beta chain was captured in a study of blood T cells in healthy people across ages. CDR3 length equals 15 residues. Losses at the gene ends were 3 bases for V and 2 bases for J; bases not matched to a gene: 3. Germline values: CDR1 MNHNS, CDR2 SASEGT. A J-beta primer mix and a sample-barcoded 5' primer were used in a second PCR of about 6 to 12 cycles. TCRdb used MiXCR to reprocess the 5' RACE reads, holding one entry per CDR3 protein. The repertoire holds some 640,000 distinct CDR3 sequences, with approximately 30% as singletons. This clonotype was recorded many times. The sequencing sample was made of blood. The clonotype comes from a woman of 80 years or more in good health. The chain recombines TRBV6-1 with TRBJ2-3, with 9 bases lining up with TRBD1. The CDR3 reads CASSEGQGPTDTQYF. The CDR3 nucleotides read TGTGCCAGCAGTGAGGGACAGGGACCCACAGATACGCAGTATTTT.